This entry lists 25 T cell receptor beta chains sequenced from one sample in a study of blood T cell repertoires in COVID-19. TCRdb's copy holds only in-frame clones and misses some; the assay was immunoSEQ multiplex PCR. The sample includes around 70,000 clones, approximately 80% of them seen just once. Sequencing used peripheral blood. These receptors all stem from a human donor in a cohort sampled during active COVID-19.

This chain joins TRBV27 and TRBJ1-2, with TRBD1 as a possible D gene (5 bases). V was trimmed by 4 bases and J by 4 bases, leaving 13 bases between them. Germline loops: CDR1 MNHEY, CDR2 SMNVEV (reference sequence). The CDR3 covers 14 residues. The CDR3 DNA reads as TGTGCCAGCAGTTCTGCGGGAAGGGGCTATGGCTACACCTTC. Translated, it gives CASSSAGRGYGYTF.

The chain joins TRBV18 to TRBJ1-3, with TRBD1 as a possible D gene (6 bases). Germline values: CDR1 KGHSH, CDR2 LQKENI. The CDR3 consists of 16 residues. V lost 3 bases to trimming and J lost 4 bases, with 16 bases between them. CDR3 nucleotides: TGTGCCAGCTCACCGACAGTCAGGGGTACCGGAAACACCATATATTTT. It yields the protein CASSPTVRGTGNTIYF.

The V and J genes are TRBV7-9 and TRBJ2-1; TRBD2 aligns across 13 bases. Trimming at V came to 5 bases and at J to 9 bases, leaving 7 bases not matched to a gene. Germline CDR1 reads SEHNR; CDR2 reads FQNEAQ (reference sequence). The CDR3 covers 15 residues. The CDR3 spells CASSAGTSGIREQFF. In nucleotides, the CDR3 is TGTGCCAGCAGCGCCGGGACTAGCGGGATTCGTGAGCAGTTCTTC.

V usage is TRBV4-3 and J usage is TRBJ2-3, with TRBD2 matching over 14 bases. The CDR3 loop spans 19 amino acids. Germline lookup yields CDR1 LGHNA and CDR2 YSLEER. Trimming took 0 bases from V and 3 from J; bases not matched to a gene: 8. This chain's CDR3 is CASSQDRLAGGLGTDTQYF. The CDR3 DNA sequence: TGCGCCAGCAGCCAAGATAGACTAGCGGGGGGGCTCGGAACAGATACGCAGTATTTT.

This rearrangement joins TRBV5-5 to TRBJ1-1, with TRBD1 matching 7 bases. Germline V gene sequence: CDR1 SGHKS, CDR2 YYEKEE (reference sequence). This CDR3 comprises 15 residues. J gave up 0 bases and V 4 bases, and 6 bases lay outside the gene matches. The CDR3 loop is CASSPRTGMNTEAFF. The CDR3 bases are TGTGCCAGCAGCCCGCGGACAGGAATGAACACTGAAGCTTTCTTT.

The chain recombines TRBV30 with TRBJ1-2; D uncertain. V was trimmed by 2 bases and J by 4 bases, leaving 8 bases between them. Germline CDR1 reads GTSNPN; CDR2 reads SVGIG (reference sequence). CDR3 length: 12 residues. The chain's CDR3 is CAWSPLSYGYTF. The CDR3 DNA reads as TGTGCCTGGAGTCCACTATCCTATGGCTACACCTTC.

This rearrangement joins TRBV6-5 to TRBJ2-5; 7 bases map to TRBD1. The CDR3 totals 16 residues. CDR1 is MNHEY and CDR2 is SVGAGI in the germline V gene. J gave up 5 bases and V 0 bases, and 9 bases lay outside the gene matches. The DNA of the CDR3 is TGTGCCAGCAGTTACTCGGGGGCAGGGGGAAGGGAGACCCAGTACTTC. Its translation: CASSYSGAGGRETQYF.

In its sample, this clone was seen a few times. V is TRBV3-1 (or the pseudogene TRBV3-2) and J is TRBJ1-6; 8 bases align to TRBD1. Trimming cost V 4 bases and J 7 bases; bases outside gene matches: 6. Germline values: CDR1 LGHDT, CDR2 YNNKEL (reference sequence). This CDR3 contains 15 residues. In DNA form, the CDR3 reads TGTGCCAGCAGCCCACGACGGACAGGGAATTCACCCCTCCACTTT. It is translated as CASSPRRTGNSPLHF.

This rearrangement joins TRBV7-2 to TRBJ1-2; 9 positions agree with TRBD1. The germline V gene has CDR1 SGHTA and CDR2 FQGNSA. This CDR3 is 13 amino acids long. Trimming at V came to 5 bases and at J to 13 bases, leaving 11 bases not matched to a gene. The CDR3 nucleotides read TGTGCCAGCAGCCCTGACTGGGACAGGGCCCTCACCTTC. Its protein is CASSPDWDRALTF.

V usage is TRBV4-3 and J usage is TRBJ1-4; TRBD1 matches at 7 bases. Germline CDR1 LGHNA, CDR2 YSLEER. V lost 2 bases and J lost 10; bases outside the gene matches: 4. The CDR3 is made up of 13 amino acids. CDR3 DNA: TGCGCCAGCAGCCAACGGGCAGGGGGAAAACTGTTTTTT. It encodes CASSQRAGGKLFF.

The chain employs TRBV7-2 and TRBJ2-2; tentatively, D is TRBD2 (5 bases). This CDR3 has 14 residues. Germline V lookup: CDR1 SGHTA, CDR2 FQGNSA. V lost 3 bases to trimming and J lost 4 bases, with 9 bases between them. The CDR3 sequence: CASSLSAGTGELFF. In DNA form, the CDR3 reads TGTGCCAGCAGCTTGTCGGCGGGCACCGGGGAGCTGTTTTTT.

This chain joins TRBV6-5 and TRBJ2-7; D is unresolved. Germline V gene data show CDR1 as MNHEY and CDR2 as SVGAGI. V was pared by 3 bases and J by 3 bases, with 9 bases between. The CDR3 sequence is 13 residues long. The CDR3 coding sequence is TGTGCCAGCAGTTATCAGGCGCGCTACGAGCAGTACTTC. It is translated as CASSYQARYEQYF.

The chain links TRBV4-1 to TRBJ1-5; a possible D gene is TRBD1 (5 bases). The CDR3 runs to 14 residues. Germline CDR1 MGHRA, CDR2 YSYEKL. Trimming removed 2 bases at V and 4 bases at J, with 9 bases between. CDR3 residues: CASSQQGTNQPQHF. DNA for the CDR3: TGCGCCAGCAGCCAACAGGGTACAAATCAGCCCCAGCATTTT.

V and J are TRBV6-2 or TRBV6-3 and TRBJ2-7; 10 bases line up with TRBD1. This CDR3 contains 15 residues. Germline V lookup: CDR1 MNHEY, CDR2 SVGEGT. V lost 2 bases, J lost 2 bases, and 3 bases stayed unmatched. The CDR3 DNA reads TGTGCCAGCAGTTACGGGACAGGGGATCCCTACGAGCAGTACGTC. This sequence encodes CASSYGTGDPYEQYV.

The chain links TRBV3-1 (or the pseudogene TRBV3-2) to TRBJ2-7; 7 bases fit TRBD2. Germline values: CDR1 LGHDT, CDR2 YNNKEL (reference sequence). V was pared by 4 bases and J by 2 bases, with 5 bases of the junction left unmatched. The CDR3 is made up of 14 amino acids. The CDR3 loop is CASSRTGLTYEQYF. CDR3 coding DNA: TGTGCCAGCAGCCGCACGGGACTAACCTACGAGCAGTACTTC.

This clone was observed a handful of times. This chain joins TRBV7-9 and TRBJ2-7, with a possible D match to TRBD2 (6 bases). The germline V gene has CDR1 SEHNR and CDR2 FQNEAQ (reference sequence). The V end lost 1 base, the J end lost 9 bases, and 13 bases lay between the germline ends. The CDR3 is 13 residues long. The CDR3 here is CASSLVYPGGQYF. The CDR3 DNA reads as TGTGCCAGCAGCTTAGTCTACCCCGGGGGGCAGTACTTC.

V usage is TRBV5-6 and J usage is TRBJ1-2; no clear D. Germline CDR1 and CDR2: SGHDT and YYEEEE. The CDR3 loop spans 15 amino acids. Trimming took 0 bases from V and 2 from J, leaving 11 bases between them. The CDR3: CASSLGPGPNYGYTF. Here the CDR3 DNA reads TGTGCCAGCAGCTTGGGGCCAGGCCCAAACTATGGCTACACCTTC. The entire variable domain, with the rest obtained from reference TRBV5-6 and TRBJ1-2, is as follows: DAGVTQSPTHLIKTRGQQVTLRCSPKSGHDTVSWYQQALGQGPQFIFQYYEEEERQRGNFPDRFSGHQFPNYSSELNVNALLLGDSALYLCASSLGPGPNYGYTFGSGTRLTVV.

This chain joins TRBV9 and TRBJ1-2; 8 bases match TRBD1. The germline gives CDR1 SGDLS, CDR2 YYNGEE. V was clipped by 4 bases and J by 3 bases; unmatched bases: 14. The CDR3 is 17 residues long. CDR3 region: CASSFRGRLSVDYGYTF. The CDR3 DNA reads TGTGCCAGCAGCTTCAGGGGGCGGTTATCAGTTGACTATGGCTACACCTTC.

The V gene is TRBV4-2, the J gene TRBJ2-7; the D gene is possibly TRBD1 (8 bases). Trimming cost V 0 bases and J 1 base, with 19 bases left between them. Germline V gene data show CDR1 as LGHNA and CDR2 as YNFKEQ. The CDR3 has 18 residues. The CDR3 bases are TGTGCCAGCAGCCAAGAGGCACAGGGGGGAGGGAAGTCCTACGAGCAGTACTTC. The encoded protein is CASSQEAQGGGKSYEQYF.

The chain combines TRBV2 with TRBJ1-6; D gene uncertain. Between the trimmed V and J ends, which lost 8 bases and 10 bases, there was a span of 12 bases. The CDR3 has 12 amino acids. CDR1 SNHLY and CDR2 FYNNEI come from the germline V gene. The DNA of the CDR3 is TGTGCCAGCGGCGGGGAACCGTCACCCCTCCACTTT. Translation: CASGGEPSPLHF.

This chain joins TRBV11-3 and TRBJ2-7; D perhaps matches TRBD2 (5 bases). The germline V and J ends were trimmed by 3 bases and 4 bases, with 16 bases remaining between them. CDR1 is SGHNT, CDR2 YENEEA, per germline. This CDR3 is built from 15 residues. CDR3 DNA sequence: TGTGCCAGCAGCTTGCGCTCAGCGGAATCTTACGAGCAGTACGTC. Translation gives CASSLRSAESYEQYV.

This chain connects TRBV11-2 to TRBJ2-1; TRBD1 aligns across 10 bases. CDR1 is SGHAT and CDR2 is FQNNGV in the germline V gene. This CDR3 is 16 amino acids long. Germline trimming cut 5 bases from V and 4 bases from J; bases unmatched to any gene: 8. CDR3: CASSPRDRGNYNEQFF. The CDR3 bases are TGTGCCAGCAGCCCCCGGGACAGGGGAAATTACAATGAGCAGTTCTTC. The complete variable domain, with remaining parts taken from reference TRBV11-2 and TRBJ2-1, reads EAGVAQSPRYKIIEKRQSVAFWCNPISGHATLYWYQQILGQGPKLLIQFQNNGVVDDSQLPKDRFSAERLKGVDSTLKIQPAKLEDSAVYLCASSPRDRGNYNEQFFGPGTRLTVL.

The chain employs TRBV7-9 and TRBJ1-6; TRBD1 might be the D (6 bases). Germline V gene data show CDR1 as SEHNR and CDR2 as FQNEAQ (reference sequence). This CDR3 is 14 amino acids long. The germline V and J ends were trimmed by 5 bases and 11 bases, with 16 bases remaining between them. This CDR3 is CASSQSMGATPLHF. CDR3 coding DNA: TGTGCCAGCAGCCAAAGTATGGGGGCGACACCCCTCCACTTT.

The table lists this clone with a few counts. The gene calls are TRBV7-9 and TRBJ1-2, with a tentative D call TRBD1 (5 bases). V was pared by 1 base and J by 4 bases, with 13 bases between. Germline CDR1 SEHNR, CDR2 FQNEAQ (reference sequence). The CDR3 runs to 15 residues. The CDR3 nucleotides read TGTGCCAGCAGCTTAGGGAGAGACAGCATCTATGGCTACACCTTC. It specifies CASSLGRDSIYGYTF.

The chain links TRBV29-1 to TRBJ1-3, with unresolved D. Per the germline V gene, CDR1 is SQVTM and CDR2 is ANQGSEA. Between the trimmed V and J ends, which lost 4 bases and 0 bases, there was a span of 4 bases. There are 12 residues in the CDR3. CDR3 in DNA: TGCAGCGTTGGGCACTCTGGAAACACCATATATTTT. This encodes CSVGHSGNTIYF.